This T cell receptor (beta chain) was documented in a study of graft-versus-host responses after intestinal transplantation. Study as a whole: All recipients were transplanted with multivisceral, liver-intestinal, or isolated intestinal grafts.

Germline V lookup: CDR1 SGHNT, CDR2 YYREEE (reference sequence). Trimming took 2 bases from V and 8 from J; bases not matched to a gene: 5. There are 13 residues in the CDR3. Method: immunoSEQ multiplex PCR; TCRdb's copy keeps in-frame clones and lacks some. This table holds about 10,000 clones, around 30% found once. The plating included around 200,000 irradiated, violet-dye-labeled stimulator cells together with around 200,000 CFSE-labeled responder cells. By its share, this clone is medium-sized. Study-level points and caveats: HvG clone declines early post-transplant were associated with peak circulating GvH levels. GvH clones turned up in recipient marrow; some had shown up first in ileum or blood.

The specimen was alloreactive CD8+ T cells from a mixed lymphocyte reaction culture, collected before intestinal transplant. The sample's subset: CFSE-low proliferating T cells sorted from approximately 6-day pre-transplant mixed lymphocyte reaction (GvH or HvG direction). The rearrangement uses TRBV5-4 and TRBJ1-2, with 8 nucleotides matching TRBD1. The TCR was taken from a human patient who received an intestinal transplant. As DNA, the CDR3 is TGTGCCAGCAGCTTCAGGGGGCCGGAGGGCTACACCTTC. Amino acids: CASSFRGPEGYTF.